This is a list of T cell receptor beta chains from one sample in a study of TIL therapy for anti-PD-1-resistant metastatic lung cancer. Method: immunoSEQ multiplex PCR; TCRdb's copy keeps in-frame clones and lacks some. The table includes more than 55,000 clones, around 69% detected once. Material: blood, obtained at baseline. These receptors were taken from a person between 25 and 79 years old with non-small cell lung cancer. CDR3s include the opening cysteine and the closing phenylalanine or tryptophan. The D gene is left open where the match is weak. Size is stated for part of the rows, as once, few or many counts, or as a class when the clone is expanded.

>TRBD1|TRBV28|TRBJ1-2|NA
TGTGCCAGCAGGTCGGGACAGCTTCTTTCGGGCCGCTACACCTTC
CASRSGQLLSGRYTF
>NA|TRBV29-1|TRBJ2-2|few
TGCAGCGTTGGGGCAGGGTGGACCGGGGAGCTGTTTTTT
CSVGAGWTGELFF
>NA|TRBV6-6|TRBJ1-5|NA
TGTGCCAGCAGCCTCGATAATCAGCCCCAGCATTTT
CASSLDNQPQHF
>NA|TRBV5-8|TRBJ2-3|NA
TGTGCCAGCAGCTTTGGGCCGGGGGGCAGCACAGATACGCAGTATTTT
CASSFGPGGSTDTQYF
>NA|TRBV11-3|TRBJ1-1|NA
TGTGCCAGCAGCTCCAGGGAGTCGGCTGAAGCTTTCTTT
CASSSRESAEAFF
>TRBD1|TRBV5-6|TRBJ2-7|NA
TGTGCCAGCAGCCACGGGACAGGGTCCTACGAGCAGTACTTC
CASSHGTGSYEQYF
>NA|TRBV27|TRBJ1-1|NA
TGTGCCAGCAGGGCCGGGAGATTGAACACTGAAGCTTTCTTT
CASRAGRLNTEAFF
>TRBD2|TRBV5-1|TRBJ2-2|NA
TGCGCCAGCCGTAGCGGGACGCCTAACACCGGGGAGCTGTTTTTT
CASRSGTPNTGELFF
>NA|TRBV2|TRBJ2-7|NA
TGTGCCAGCAGGCAGGGAAGGGGGTCCGAGCAGTACTTC
CASRQGRGSEQYF
>TRBD2|TRBV6-1|TRBJ2-7|NA
TGTGCCAGCAACCCTACCACGGGGGGTTCCTACGAGCAGTACTTC
CASNPTTGGSYEQYF
>NA|TRBV5-4|TRBJ2-1|once
TGTGCCAGCAGCTTGGACGGCTCCTACAATGAGCAGTTCTTC
CASSLDGSYNEQFF
>TRBD1|TRBV4-2|TRBJ2-2|NA
TGTGCCAGCAGCCCCAGGGGGAGCGGGGAGCTGTTTTTT
CASSPRGSGELFF
>NA|TRBV5-1|TRBJ1-5|few
TGCGCCAGCAGCTTGGGCGGGTCTGGGGGTCAGCCCCAGCATTTT
CASSLGGSGGQPQHF
>NA|TRBV6-5|TRBJ2-1|NA
TGTGCCAGCAGTTACTCGTCGGCGAGCACATACAATGAGCAGTTCTTC
CASSYSSASTYNEQFF
>TRBD2|TRBV13|TRBJ2-1|NA
TGTGCCAGCAGCTTGACTAGCGGGAGCAGGAGGGTGCAGTTCTTC
CASSLTSGSRRVQFF
>TRBD2|TRBV6-1|TRBJ2-3|NA
TGTGCCAGCCAAACTAGCGGACTAGGTCATACGCAGTATTTT
CASQTSGLGHTQYF
>NA|TRBV11-3|TRBJ2-3|NA
TGTGCCAGCAGCTTGGGGGGCGCGACAGATACGCAGTATTTT
CASSLGGATDTQYF
>NA|TRBV2|TRBJ2-5|NA
TGTGCCAGCAGTGGACAGGGAGGAGAGACCCAGTACTTC
CASSGQGGETQYF
>NA|TRBV13|TRBJ2-5|NA
TGTGCCAGCAGCTTTTGGACAGCGGGGGAGACCCAGTACTTC
CASSFWTAGETQYF
>NA|TRBV18|TRBJ1-1|NA
TGTGCCAGCTCCTTTGGGGTAGGGAACACTGAAGCTTTCTTT
CASSFGVGNTEAFF
>TRBD1|TRBV5-1|TRBJ1-1|once
TGCGCCAGCAGCTATACAGGGGGCCGTAACACTGAAGCTTTCTTT
CASSYTGGRNTEAFF
>NA|TRBV15|TRBJ1-4|NA
TGTGCCACCAGCCGAGAGGACGGGGGATGGGGGGAAAAACTGTTTTTT
CATSREDGGWGEKLFF
>NA|TRBV12-5|TRBJ2-7|few
TGTGCTAGTGGTTTAGGGTACGAGCAGTACTTC
CASGLGYEQYF
>NA|TRBV5-7|TRBJ1-6|once
TGTGCCAGCAGCTTGTCGCCAGGGGATTCACCCCTCCACTTT
CASSLSPGDSPLHF
>TRBD1|TRBV6-1|TRBJ1-2|NA
TGTGCCAGCAGTGAACTGCCGCGACAGGGTGTACTCTATGGCTACACCTTC
CASSELPRQGVLYGYTF
>NA|TRBV27|TRBJ2-7|few
TGTGCCAGCAGTCCCGTGGGCCAAGTGGGCGAGCAGTACTTC
CASSPVGQVGEQYF
>NA|TRBV27|TRBJ2-1|NA
TGTGCCAGCAGTTTAGCGGGCCGGATCGATGAGCAGTTCTTC
CASSLAGRIDEQFF
>TRBD2|TRBV5-1|TRBJ2-3|NA
TGCGCCAGCAGCATCCCCACTAGCGGATTCACAGATACGCAGTATTTT
CASSIPTSGFTDTQYF
>NA|TRBV30|TRBJ1-1|NA
TGTGCCTGGAGTGTACGAGCTGAAGCTTTCTTT
CAWSVRAEAFF
>NA|TRBV7-2|TRBJ2-5|once
TGTGCCAGCAGCGGCAGGGTGGGCGAGACCCAGTACTTC
CASSGRVGETQYF
>NA|TRBV11-2|TRBJ1-1|few
TGTGCCAGCAGCTTTTTCGAGCTTGAAGCTTTCTTT
CASSFFELEAFF
>TRBD2|TRBV5-4|TRBJ2-1|NA
TGTGCCAGCAGCTTGGCCCGGACTAGCCTCAATGAGCAGTTCTTC
CASSLARTSLNEQFF
>TRBD2|TRBV5-5|TRBJ2-1|once
TGTGCCAGCAGCTCTGGAGAGGGAGGGCCTTACAATGAGCAGTTCTTC
CASSSGEGGPYNEQFF
>TRBD2|TRBV6-1|TRBJ2-1|NA
TGTGCCAGCAGCCCGGGACTAGCGGAGTACAATGAGCAGTTCTTC
CASSPGLAEYNEQFF
>TRBD2|TRBV5-4|TRBJ2-1|NA
TGTGCCAGCAGCTTGGGACTAGCGGATAATGAGCAGTTCTTC
CASSLGLADNEQFF
>NA|TRBV9|TRBJ2-3|few
TGTGCCAGCAGCGACGGAGTCATCCCAGATACGCAGTATTTT
CASSDGVIPDTQYF
>NA|TRBV9|TRBJ1-1|NA
TGTGCCAGCAGCCCAGACATTCGGCGGACTGAAGCTTTCTTT
CASSPDIRRTEAFF
>TRBD1|TRBV19|TRBJ1-2|NA
TGTGCCAGTAGTAGAGGGGGCCGGATAGATGGCTACACCTTC
CASSRGGRIDGYTF
>NA|TRBV15|TRBJ1-1|few
TGTGCCACCAGCAGAGGAGTAAACACTGAAGCTTTCTTT
CATSRGVNTEAFF
>NA|TRBV18|TRBJ1-6|NA
TGTGCCAGCTCACCAGTAGCAGATCGAGATAATTCACCCCTCCACTTT
CASSPVADRDNSPLHF
>NA|TRBV19|TRBJ2-6|NA
TGTGCCAGTAGTCACACTCGATCAGGGTCTGGGGCCAACGTCCTGACTTTC
CASSHTRSGSGANVLTF
>NA|TRBV2|TRBJ2-1|NA
TGTGCCAGCAGGGCGGAGGGCAATGAGCAGTTCTTC
CASRAEGNEQFF
>NA|TRBV15|TRBJ2-7|NA
TGTGCCACCAGCAGAGGCCAGGGGAGCTACGAGCAGTACTTC
CATSRGQGSYEQYF
>NA|TRBV7-9|TRBJ2-3|NA
TGTGCCAGCAGCCAGAGAGGCACAGATACGCAGTATTTT
CASSQRGTDTQYF
>NA|TRBV21-1|TRBJ2-2|once
TGTGCCAGCAGCCCGTCCACCATGGGCAACCTGAACACCGGGGAGCTGTTTTTT
CASSPSTMGNLNTGELFF
>TRBD1|TRBV18|TRBJ2-5|few
TGTGCCAGCTCACCCATGACAGGGGGGCAAGAGACCCAGTACTTC
CASSPMTGGQETQYF
>NA|TRBV23-1|TRBJ1-2|NA
TGCGCCAGCAGTCAACCCCGACCCCACACCTTC
CASSQPRPHTF
>TRBD1|TRBV6-6|TRBJ2-5|NA
TGTGCCAGCAGAGAGACAGGGGAAGAGACCCAGTACTTC
CASRETGEETQYF
>TRBD2|TRBV5-1|TRBJ2-2|NA
TGCGCCAGCAGCTTCGTAATCGGGGGGAATTCCGGGGAGCTGTTTTTT
CASSFVIGGNSGELFF
>NA|TRBV11-3|TRBJ1-1|few
TGTGCCAGCAGCCGGGAGGCCTTCGACACTGAAGCTTTCTTT
CASSREAFDTEAFF